These 10 T cell receptor beta chains were sequenced from one sample in a study of shared clonotypes between healthy human individuals. Assay used: immunoSEQ multiplex PCR; TCRdb lists only in-frame clones, some missing. The table has roughly 1,100,000 clones, 70% to 80% seen once. Material for sequencing was memory CD4+ T cells sorted from blood. Documented subset: CD45RA-negative fraction. These TCRs come from a young man in good health.

The rearrangement links TRBV5-1 to TRBJ2-3; 9 bases are shared with TRBD2. Germline V gives CDR1 SGHRS, CDR2 YFSETQ. This CDR3 is 15 amino acids long. Trimming cost V 4 bases and J 9 bases; bases outside gene matches: 12. The CDR3 region has the DNA TGCGCCAGCAGCACGAGCGGGGGGCTAGAACTCACGCAGTATTTT. Protein product: CASSTSGGLELTQYF.

Here the CDR3 reads CASSEAGGTGELFF. In DNA form, the CDR3 reads TGCGCCAGCAGTGAGGCGGGAGGGACCGGGGAGCTGTTTTTT. The chain couples TRBV10-2 to TRBJ2-2, with TRBD2 matching over 9 bases. The CDR3 contains 14 residues. Per germline, CDR1 WSHSY and CDR2 SAAADI. V shed 2 bases and J 5 bases; nucleotides not matched to a gene: 0.

The gene calls are TRBV19 and TRBJ2-3; D is undetermined. The germline V and J ends were trimmed by 4 bases and 0 bases, with 11 bases remaining between them. Germline lookup yields CDR1 LNHDA and CDR2 SQIVND (reference sequence). The length of the CDR3 is 15 residues. CDR3 sequence reads: CASSKWQTSTDTQYF. The CDR3, as DNA: TGTGCCAGTAGTAAATGGCAGACTAGCACAGATACGCAGTATTTT.

This clone has only a few counts. J is TRBJ1-5 and V is TRBV6-1; possibly TRBD1 for D (5 bases). This CDR3 contains 14 residues. The ends were cut back, 5 bases at V and 11 bases at J, with 19 bases in the middle. Germline V gives CDR1 MNHNS, CDR2 SASEGT. The CDR3 nucleotides are TGTGCCAGCAGTACCGCCGGGAGTCAGGGTACCCAGCATTTT. Translated: CASSTAGSQGTQHF.

This clone was counted ten times or more. The J gene is TRBJ2-2, the V gene TRBV5-5; 8 nucleotides line up with TRBD1. The CDR3 consists of 16 residues. The trim removed 4 bases at V and 1 base at J, leaving 6 bases unmatched. CDR1 is SGHKS and CDR2 is YYEKEE in the germline V gene (reference sequence). The DNA of the CDR3 is TGTGCCAGCAGCACCGGACAGGGCGGGAACACCGGGGAGCTGTTTTTT. Protein product: CASSTGQGGNTGELFF.

This chain links TRBV11-3 with TRBJ2-3; 13 positions match TRBD2. This CDR3 spans 16 amino acids. Per germline, CDR1 SGHNT and CDR2 YENEEA. The V and J ends lost 5 bases and 6 bases, in that order; junction bases with no gene match: 8. CDR3 DNA: TGTGCCAGCAGCCCTGGGACTAGCGGGACCCTCGATACGCAGTATTTT. Its protein is CASSPGTSGTLDTQYF.

The chain carries TRBV5-4 and TRBJ1-1; tentative D call: TRBD1 (5 bases). This CDR3 spans 14 amino acids. Germline V gene data show CDR1 as SGHNT and CDR2 as YYREEE (reference sequence). The ends were cut back, 1 base at V and 5 bases at J, with 12 bases in the middle. CDR3 DNA: TGTGCCAGCAGCTTGTCCAGGGTAGGAACTGAAGCTTTCTTT. Protein sequence: CASSLSRVGTEAFF.

This clone was seen only a few times. CDR3 residues: CASSLDGGRDGYTF. CDR3 DNA: TGCGCCAGCAGCTTGGATGGGGGTAGGGATGGCTACACCTTC. This sequence joins TRBV5-1 and TRBJ1-2; a weak D match, TRBD1 (5 bases). Germline loops: CDR1 SGHRS, CDR2 YFSETQ. The CDR3 covers 14 residues. The germline V and J ends were trimmed by 0 bases and 6 bases, with 12 bases remaining between them.

Regarding this clone: A much larger clonotype is one base distant, so this may be a read error. The J gene is TRBJ2-5, the V gene TRBV7-9; TRBD2 is a possible D gene (6 bases). The germline V gene has CDR1 SEHNR and CDR2 FQNEAQ (reference sequence). Trimming removed 5 bases at V and 4 bases at J, with 11 bases between. The CDR3 totals 13 residues. Written as DNA, the CDR3 is TGTGCCAGCAGCCCGGGACTGTCAGAGACCCAGTACTTC. Protein sequence: CASSPGLSETQYF.

The chain links TRBV7-2 to TRBJ1-5, with TRBD1 identical over 9 bases. Germline V lookup: CDR1 SGHTA, CDR2 FQGNSA. The CDR3 sequence is 16 residues long. After removal of 1 base from V and 4 bases from J, the junction contained 5 bases not matched to a gene. In nucleotides, the CDR3 is TGTGCCAGCAGCTTAGGCGACAGGGGGGGAAATCAGCCCCAGCATTTT. It encodes CASSLGDRGGNQPQHF.